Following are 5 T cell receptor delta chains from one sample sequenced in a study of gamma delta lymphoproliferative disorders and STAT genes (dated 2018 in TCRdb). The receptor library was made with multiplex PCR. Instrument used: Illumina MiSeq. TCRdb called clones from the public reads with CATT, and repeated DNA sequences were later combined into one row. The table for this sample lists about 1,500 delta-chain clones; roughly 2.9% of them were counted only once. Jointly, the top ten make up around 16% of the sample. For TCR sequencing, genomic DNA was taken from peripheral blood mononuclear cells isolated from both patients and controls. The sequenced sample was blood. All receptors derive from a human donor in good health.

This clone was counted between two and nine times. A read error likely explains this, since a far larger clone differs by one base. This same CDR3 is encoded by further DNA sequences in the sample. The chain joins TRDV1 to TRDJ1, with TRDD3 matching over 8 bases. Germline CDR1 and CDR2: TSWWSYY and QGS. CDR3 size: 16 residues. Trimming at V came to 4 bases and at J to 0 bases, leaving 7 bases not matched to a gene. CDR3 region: CALGALLGGYTDKLIF. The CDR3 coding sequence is TGTGCTCTTGGGGCCTTACTGGGGGGATACACCGATAAACTCATCTTT.

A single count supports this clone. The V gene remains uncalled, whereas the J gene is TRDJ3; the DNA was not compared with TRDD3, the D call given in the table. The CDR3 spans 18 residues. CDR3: CACAELGGSSWDTRQMFF. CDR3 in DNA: TGTGCCTGTGCGGAGCTGGGGGGAAGCTCCTGGGACACCCGACAGATGTTTTTC.

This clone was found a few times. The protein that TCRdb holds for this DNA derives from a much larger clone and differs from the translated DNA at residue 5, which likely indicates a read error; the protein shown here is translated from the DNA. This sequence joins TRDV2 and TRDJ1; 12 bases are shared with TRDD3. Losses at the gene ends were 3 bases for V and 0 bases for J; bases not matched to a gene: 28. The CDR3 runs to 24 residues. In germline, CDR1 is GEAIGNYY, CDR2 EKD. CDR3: CACDAISPPTLSGGYARYTDKLIF. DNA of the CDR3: TGTGCCTGTGACGCGATCTCCCCTCCCACACTTTCTGGGGGATACGCTAGGTACACCGATAAACTCATCTTT.

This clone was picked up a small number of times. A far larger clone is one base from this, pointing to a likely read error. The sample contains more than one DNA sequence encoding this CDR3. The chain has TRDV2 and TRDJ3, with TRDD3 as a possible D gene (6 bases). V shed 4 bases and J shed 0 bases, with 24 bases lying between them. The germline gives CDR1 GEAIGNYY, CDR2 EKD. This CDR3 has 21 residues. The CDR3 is CACDQILGDTPSSWDTRQMFF. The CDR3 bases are TGTGCCTGTGATCAAATACTGGGAGATACGCCGAGCTCCTGGGACACCCGACAGATGTTTTTC.

CDR3 DNA: TGTGCCTGTGACACGATATTACTGGGGGATACGCTCCTATATACCGATAAACTCATCTTT. Translated: CACDTILLGDTLLYTDKLIF. J gene TRDJ1 was identified, but the V gene was not called; the D call TRDD3 from the table was never checked on the DNA. There are 20 residues in the CDR3.